Listed below are T cell receptor beta chains from one sample, sequenced in a study of beta chain features in type 1 diabetes. Data came from immunoSEQ multiplex PCR; TCRdb stores just in-frame clones and leaves some out. The sample has 400,000 or so clones, over 8.5% seen once. Material for sequencing was central memory CD4+ T cells from blood. These receptors originate from a young man with type 1 diabetes. The CDR3 runs from the conserved cysteine through the conserved F or W. The order of the fields is V gene, D gene, clone size, J gene, CDR3 length, CDR3 protein, CDR3 DNA. A D gene is named only where the DNA matches it firmly. Expanded clones are given a class, and other clones once, few, many or no size at all.

>TRBV5-1|NA|NA|TRBJ2-5|14
CASSQDRRQETQYF
TGCGCCAGCAGCCAAGATCGGCGCCAGGAGACCCAGTACTTC
>TRBV28|NA|few|TRBJ1-1|14
CASTPTGGDTEAFF
TGTGCCAGCACCCCGACGGGGGGGGACACTGAAGCTTTCTTT
>TRBV5-6|TRBD2|few|TRBJ2-7|17
CASSLAGGPGNPYEQYF
TGTGCCAGCAGCTTAGCGGGGGGCCCCGGGAATCCATACGAGCAGTACTTC
>TRBV7-9|NA|NA|TRBJ2-2|14
CASSSPGNTGELFF
TGTGCCAGCAGCTCTCCAGGGAACACCGGGGAGCTGTTTTTT
>TRBV7-9|NA|NA|TRBJ1-2|14
CASSESGNVYGYTF
TGTGCCAGCAGCGAATCCGGGAATGTCTATGGCTACACCTTC
>TRBV5-4|NA|NA|TRBJ2-5|15
CASSLPRDGQETQYF
TGTGCCAGCAGCTTACCGCGGGACGGGCAAGAGACCCAGTACTTC
>TRBV14|NA|NA|TRBJ2-5|14
CASSPRRAQETQYF
TGTGCCAGCAGCCCTCGACGGGCCCAAGAGACCCAGTACTTC
>TRBV7-9|NA|few|TRBJ1-1|16
CASSPQGPGKGTEAFF
TGTGCCAGCAGCCCGCAGGGGCCGGGAAAGGGCACTGAAGCTTTCTTT
>TRBV7-9|NA|many|TRBJ2-6|19
CASSQGGLGFASGANVLTF
TGTGCCAGCAGCCAAGGGGGTTTAGGGTTTGCCTCTGGGGCCAACGTCCTGACTTTC
>TRBV10-3|NA|few|TRBJ2-1|12
CASRDASNEQFF
TGTGCCTCAAGGGACGCCTCCAATGAGCAGTTCTTC
>TRBV10-3|NA|few|TRBJ1-2|16
CAISEQGSVLNYGYTF
TGTGCCATCAGTGAGCAGGGCAGTGTGTTGAACTATGGCTACACCTTC
>TRBV7-9|TRBD1|few|TRBJ2-3|15
CASSPRTGELDTQYF
TGTGCCAGCAGCCCCCGGACAGGGGAATTAGATACGCAGTATTTT
>TRBV7-2|TRBD1|few|TRBJ1-1|14
CASSGQGRDTEAFF
TGTGCCAGCAGCGGACAGGGGCGGGACACTGAAGCTTTCTTT
>TRBV19|TRBD1|many|TRBJ2-7|13
CASRDRGRYEQYF
TGTGCCAGTAGAGACAGGGGGCGGTACGAGCAGTACTTC
>TRBV23-1|NA|few|TRBJ1-5|16
CASSQNRGLDRQPQHF
TGCGCCAGCAGTCAAAATAGAGGCCTAGACAGGCAGCCCCAGCATTTT
>TRBV10-2|NA|few|TRBJ1-2|14
CASSDLGPNYGYTF
TGCGCCAGCAGTGACCTGGGACCTAACTATGGCTACACCTTC
>TRBV28|TRBD2|NA|TRBJ2-1|13
CASSLGAGIEQFF
TGTGCCAGCAGTTTAGGAGCGGGAATCGAGCAGTTCTTC
>TRBV28|TRBD1|few|TRBJ1-2|15
CASSQTLGTGYGYTF
TGTGCCAGCAGTCAAACTCTCGGGACAGGGTATGGCTACACCTTC
>TRBV5-1|NA|NA|TRBJ2-7|15
CASSLAGGTNYEQYF
TGCGCCAGCAGCTTGGCCGGCGGGACCAACTACGAGCAGTACTTC
>TRBV6-5|NA|NA|TRBJ2-7|12
CASSPGRYEQYF
TGTGCCAGCAGCCCTGGGAGGTACGAGCAGTACTTC
>TRBV9|TRBD2|few|TRBJ2-3|16
CASSRLAGENTDTQYF
TGTGCCAGCAGCAGACTAGCGGGAGAGAACACAGATACGCAGTATTTT
>TRBV6-6|TRBD1|few|TRBJ2-7|14
CASSRGKSSYEQYF
TGTGCCAGCAGCAGGGGGAAATCCTCCTACGAGCAGTACTTC
>TRBV20-1|NA|few|TRBJ1-1|11
CSATPGSMAFF
TGCAGTGCTACCCCCGGCAGTATGGCTTTCTTT
>TRBV19|TRBD2|NA|TRBJ2-2|17
CASTPISGTTNTGELFF
TGTGCCAGTACCCCGATCTCCGGGACTACGAACACCGGGGAGCTGTTTTTT
>TRBV28|NA|few|TRBJ2-3|13
CASMTQGTDTQYF
TGTGCCAGCATGACACAGGGCACAGATACGCAGTATTTT
>TRBV6-5|TRBD1|few|TRBJ2-5|16
CASSSPRQGAGETQYF
TGTGCCAGCAGTTCGCCTAGACAGGGGGCAGGGGAGACCCAGTACTTC
>TRBV5-4|NA|NA|TRBJ2-7|15
CASSLAGASSYEQYF
TGTGCCAGCAGCTTGGCCGGAGCCAGCTCCTACGAGCAGTACTTC